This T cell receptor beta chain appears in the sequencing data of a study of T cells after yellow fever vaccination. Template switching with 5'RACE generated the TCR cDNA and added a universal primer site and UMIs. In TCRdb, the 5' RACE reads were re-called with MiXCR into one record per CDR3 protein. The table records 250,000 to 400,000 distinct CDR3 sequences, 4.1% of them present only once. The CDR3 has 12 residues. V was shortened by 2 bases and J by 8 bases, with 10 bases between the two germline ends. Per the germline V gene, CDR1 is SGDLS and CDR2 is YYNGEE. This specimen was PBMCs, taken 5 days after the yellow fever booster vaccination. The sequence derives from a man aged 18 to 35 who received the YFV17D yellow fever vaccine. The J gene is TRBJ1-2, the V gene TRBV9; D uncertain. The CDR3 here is CASSVSGGGYTF. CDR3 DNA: TGTGCCAGCAGCGTCTCCGGTGGAGGCTACACCTTC.